The present T cell receptor beta chain was sequenced within a study of blood T cell repertoires in COVID-19. Study overall: Acute and convalescent COVID-19 samples came from the United States, Italy and Spain. The analysed material was cDNA or gDNA that came from T cells, B-cell-depleted T cells, or PBMCs.

The germline V gene encodes CDR1 MNHEY and CDR2 SVGAGI. This CDR3 region has 15 residues. The J segment lost 3 bases and the V segment lost 6 bases, leaving 7 bases of the junction unmatched. Study processing details: The authors estimated nucleated cell counts from reference gene primer amplification. Profiled with immunoSEQ multiplex PCR; TCRdb holds only in-frame clones, not every one. The DNA was the basis for D and trimming; V, J and clone size are from that table. The table records about 300,000 clones, around 80% of them present only once. This chain joins TRBV6-5 and TRBJ2-4, with TRBD1 identical over 8 bases. Source material: peripheral blood. The source is a woman in her fifties or sixties with acute or convalescent COVID-19. The CDR3 loop is CASRPGQGIKNIQYF. Here the CDR3 DNA reads TGTGCCAGCAGGCCAGGACAGGGTATCAAAAACATTCAGTACTTC.